The next 22 T cell receptor beta chains were all read from a single sample in a study of CD4+ T cells in melanoma. The repertoire was sequenced with immunoSEQ multiplex PCR; TCRdb's copy has only in-frame clones and lacks some. The table records 50,000 or so clones, 89% of them present only once. Sequencing input: peripheral blood. These receptors originate from a human donor with melanoma.

The CDR3 protein is CNGQGAGEQFF. The DNA for the CDR3 is TGCAACGGACAGGGGGCTGGGGAGCAGTTCTTC. The chain joins TRBV29-1 to TRBJ2-1, with 11 bases fitting TRBD1. This CDR3 contains 11 residues. Looked up from germline, CDR1 is SQVTM and CDR2 is ANQGSEA.

J is TRBJ1-2 and V is TRBV4-2, with no clear D. The V gene lost 5 bases and the J gene lost 8 bases, with 15 bases spanning the gap. This CDR3 is 13 amino acids long. Germline V lookup: CDR1 LGHNA, CDR2 YNFKEQ. CDR3 region: CASSLTQSGGYTF. In nucleotides, the CDR3 is TGTGCCAGCAGCTTGACGCAGTCGGGAGGCTACACCTTC.

This sequence joins TRBV30 and TRBJ2-1, with D uncertain. This CDR3 comprises 12 residues. Trimming left V 0 bases short and J 6 bases short, with 6 bases between. Per the germline V gene, CDR1 is GTSNPN and CDR2 is SVGIG (reference sequence). CDR3 DNA sequence: TGTGCCTGGAGTGTACAACTCAATGAGCAGTTCTTC. Translated: CAWSVQLNEQFF.

This clone was seen a single time. The genes are TRBV2 and TRBJ2-1; 11 nucleotides match TRBD2. The CDR3 is 17 amino acids. CDR1 and CDR2 from the germline V gene are SNHLY and FYNNEI. The J segment lost 0 bases and the V segment lost 9 bases, leaving 10 bases of the junction unmatched. This chain's CDR3 is CASMGLADKSSYNEQFF. In DNA form, the CDR3 reads TGTGCCAGTATGGGACTAGCGGACAAAAGCTCCTACAATGAGCAGTTCTTC.

As DNA, the CDR3 is TGTGCCAGCAGCTTAGGTTTTCGGGACAGGGGTTACGAGCAGTACTTC. Protein product: CASSLGFRDRGYEQYF. This sequence joins TRBV5-6 and TRBJ2-7; 10 nucleotides line up with TRBD1. The CDR3 has 16 amino acids. V gave up 2 bases and J gave up 4 bases; unmatched junction bases: 9. Germline CDR1 reads SGHDT; CDR2 reads YYEEEE.

The rearrangement links TRBV18 to TRBJ2-7; D gene unclear. The germline V and J ends were trimmed by 3 bases and 7 bases, with 19 bases remaining between them. This CDR3 contains 15 residues. Germline V CDR1 and CDR2: KGHSH, LQKENI. CDR3 in amino acids: CASSPPGPTEREQYF. CDR3 in DNA: TGTGCCAGCTCACCTCCCGGGCCAACCGAGAGGGAGCAGTACTTC. Based on the CDR3 plus reference TRBV18 and TRBJ2-7, the full variable domain is NAGVMQNPRHLVRRRGQEARLRCSPMKGHSHVYWYRQLPEEGLKFMVYLQKENIIDESGMPKERFSAEFPKEGPSILRIQQVVRGDSAAYFCASSPPGPTEREQYFGPGTRLTVT.

The J gene is TRBJ2-7, the V gene TRBV5-1, with D unclear. The CDR3 spans 13 residues. In germline, CDR1 is SGHRS, CDR2 YFSETQ. V was shortened by 0 bases and J by 5 bases, with 9 bases between the two germline ends. The CDR3 bases are TGCGCCAGCAGCTTGGCCGTCAGCGACGAGCAGTACTTC. It codes for CASSLAVSDEQYF.

This clone was recorded only once. CDR3 in amino acids: CASSYRQGFVEQYF. As DNA, the CDR3 is TGTGCCAGCAGTTACCGGCAGGGGTTCGTCGAGCAGTACTTC. This chain connects TRBV7-9 to TRBJ2-7, with TRBD1 as a possible D gene (6 bases). Between the trimmed V and J ends, which lost 6 bases and 6 bases, there was a span of 18 bases. This CDR3 region has 14 residues. Germline CDR1 is SEHNR and CDR2 is FQNEAQ (reference sequence).

The V call is TRBV9, the J call TRBJ2-1; TRBD1 matches 9 bases. Unmatched junction bases numbered 9, after V lost 4 bases and J lost 4 bases. Per germline, CDR1 SGDLS and CDR2 YYNGEE. This CDR3 is 16 amino acids long. CDR3 residues: CASSPLVQGAYNEQFF. The DNA of the CDR3 is TGTGCCAGCAGCCCCCTTGTACAGGGGGCATACAATGAGCAGTTCTTC.

The gene calls are TRBV7-2 and TRBJ1-2; the match to TRBD1 covers 7 bases. CDR1 and CDR2 from the germline V gene are SGHTA and FQGNSA. With V trimmed by 4 bases and J by 4 bases, 9 bases remained unmatched. CDR3 length: 15 amino acids. The CDR3: CASSSTTGDGYGYTF. The CDR3 nucleotides read TGTGCCAGCAGCTCTACTACAGGGGACGGCTATGGCTACACCTTC.

A single count supports this clone. The chain is built from TRBV5-1 and TRBJ2-2; 12 nucleotides agree with TRBD1. V shed 0 bases and J 6 bases; nucleotides not matched to a gene: 9. The CDR3 is 18 amino acids. The V gene's germline CDR1 is SGHRS and CDR2 YFSETQ. CDR3 DNA: TGCGCCAGCAGCTTGGGCGGGACAGGGGGCGTGAGCGCCGGGGAGCTGTTTTTT. It translates to CASSLGGTGGVSAGELFF. Filled out from reference TRBV5-1 and TRBJ2-2, the complete variable domain reads KAGVTQTPRYLIKTRGQQVTLSCSPISGHRSVSWYQQTPGQGLQFLFEYFSETQRNKGNFPGRFSGRQFSNSRSEMNVSTLELGDSALYLCASSLGGTGGVSAGELFFGEGSRLTVL.

This clone has just one count. The gene calls are TRBV7-2 and TRBJ1-6; the D gene is possibly TRBD1 (6 bases). The V gene lost 0 bases and the J gene lost 7 bases, with 16 bases spanning the gap. This CDR3 spans 17 amino acids. Germline-derived CDR1 and CDR2 are SGHTA and FQGNSA. This chain's CDR3 is CASSLAGAGDWNSPLHF. DNA for the CDR3: TGTGCCAGCAGCTTAGCGGGGGCAGGGGATTGGAATTCACCCCTCCACTTT.

CDR3 loop: CASSESVQGPYEQYF. The DNA of the CDR3 is TGCGCCAGCAGTGAGTCGGTCCAGGGTCCCTACGAGCAGTACTTC. The chain couples TRBV10-2 to TRBJ2-7; D is perhaps TRBD1 (5 bases). Trimming pared 0 bases from V and 2 bases from J, leaving 11 bases between. The CDR3 totals 15 residues. Germline V gene sequence: CDR1 WSHSY, CDR2 SAAADI.

This clone was recorded once. The chain carries TRBV11-2 and TRBJ2-3, with TRBD2 matching 13 bases. CDR1 is SGHAT and CDR2 is FQNNGV in the germline V gene. J was trimmed by 5 bases and V by 6 bases; bases with no gene match: 8. This CDR3 has 16 residues. CDR3 coding DNA: TGTGCCAGCAGAGAGACCCGGACTAGCGGGGGAGATACGCAGTATTTT. It yields the protein CASRETRTSGGDTQYF.

The V and J genes are TRBV6-4 and TRBJ1-2; D gene uncertain. V was pared by 3 bases and J by 7 bases, with 12 bases between. The CDR3 extends over 13 amino acids. Germline-derived CDR1 and CDR2 are MRHNA and SNTAGT. The DNA for the CDR3 is TGTGCCAGCAGTGAGATTCAAGACCTTGGCTACACCTTC. It encodes CASSEIQDLGYTF.

This clone was seen only a few times. This sample includes further DNA sequences coding for the same CDR3. The rearrangement joins TRBV5-4 to TRBJ2-7; D may correspond to TRBD1 or TRBD2 (5 bases each). The V gene's germline CDR1 is SGHNT and CDR2 YYREEE (reference sequence). V was clipped by 0 bases and J by 1 base, with 8 bases between them. This CDR3 is built from 14 residues. The CDR3 region is CASSLGGGSYEQYF. CDR3 in DNA: TGTGCCAGCAGCTTGGGTGGGGGATCCTACGAGCAGTACTTC.

The chain employs TRBV29-1 and TRBJ1-5; 8 positions match TRBD1. CDR1 and CDR2 (germline): SQVTM, ANQGSEA. The CDR3 is 15 amino acids. Trimming took 2 bases from V and 6 from J; bases not matched to a gene: 9. The chain's CDR3 is CSVENRGGFGQPQHF. The CDR3 DNA sequence: TGCAGCGTTGAAAACAGGGGGGGATTCGGTCAGCCCCAGCATTTT.

The gene calls are TRBV19 and TRBJ2-7; 10 positions agree with TRBD1. CDR3 length equals 15 residues. Germline V gives CDR1 LNHDA, CDR2 SQIVND (reference sequence). Trimming at V came to 2 bases and at J to 5 bases, leaving 6 bases not matched to a gene. The CDR3 coding sequence is TGTGCCAGTAGTATACAGGGGACAGGGGTGCACGAGCAGTACTTC. It yields the protein CASSIQGTGVHEQYF. Full variable domain (rest looked up from reference TRBV19 and TRBJ2-7): DGGITQSPKYLFRKEGQNVTLSCEQNLNHDAMYWYRQDPGQGLRLIYYSQIVNDFQKGDIAEGYSVSREKKESFPLTVTSAQKNPTAFYLCASSIQGTGVHEQYFGPGTRLTVT.

DNA for the CDR3: TGTGCCAGCAGTCTCATGGCAGACAACACCGGGGAGCTGTTTTTT. Translation: CASSLMADNTGELFF. The rearrangement uses TRBV6-5 and TRBJ2-2; D gene uncertain. Trimming stripped 5 bases from V and 2 bases from J, with 12 bases between. The CDR3 sequence is 15 residues long. Looked up from germline, CDR1 is MNHEY and CDR2 is SVGAGI.

The V gene is TRBV9, the J gene TRBJ1-4; 7 nucleotides line up with TRBD1. Per germline, CDR1 SGDLS and CDR2 YYNGEE. This CDR3 is 17 amino acids long. V trimming: 4 bases; J trimming: 4 bases; junction bases outside the gene matches: 13. The CDR3 sequence: CASSPDGRGHVNEKLFF. As DNA, the CDR3 is TGTGCCAGCAGCCCAGACGGGAGGGGGCATGTTAATGAAAAACTGTTTTTT. The variable domain in full, with the rest retrieved from reference TRBV9 and TRBJ1-4, is DSGVTQTPKHLITATGQRVTLRCSPRSGDLSVYWYQQSLDQGLQFLIQYYNGEERAKGNILERFSAQQFPDLHSELNLSSLELGDSALYFCASSPDGRGHVNEKLFFGSGTQLSVL.

This clone was seen just once. This sequence joins TRBV7-3 and TRBJ1-1, with 7 bases that match TRBD1. Trimming took 9 bases from V and 6 from J; bases not matched to a gene: 1. Germline V CDR1 and CDR2: SGHTA, FQGTGA. This CDR3 region has 10 residues. This CDR3 is CARDRAEAFF. DNA for the CDR3: TGTGCCAGAGACAGGGCTGAAGCTTTCTTT.

The chain couples TRBV19 to TRBJ2-7, with 7 bases that match TRBD1. The CDR3 totals 13 residues. Germline V CDR1 and CDR2: LNHDA, SQIVND (reference sequence). V shed 5 bases and J 9 bases; nucleotides not matched to a gene: 10. Here the CDR3 DNA reads TGTGCCAGTAGTCGACAGGGCGCTTATCCGCAGTACTTC. Protein: CASSRQGAYPQYF.